A selection of T cell receptor beta chains follows, all from one sample in a study of T cells after yellow fever vaccination. TCRdb passed the 5' RACE reads through MiXCR, listing each CDR3 protein once. The data hold fewer than 350,000 distinct CDR3 sequences, with roughly 3.5% observed a single time. The sequencing here drew on PBMCs, taken on the day of the yellow fever booster vaccination. The source of these receptors is a young man who received the YFV17D yellow fever vaccine. The CDR3 runs from the conserved cysteine through the conserved F or W. The D gene is left open where the match is weak. Clone size appears in some rows only: once, few, many, or a class for an expanded clone.

abundance	v_gene	d_gene	j_gene	CDR3nt	CDR3aa
.	TRBV18	TRBD1	TRBJ1-2	TGTGCCAGCTCACTGGACAGGGTCGGTGGCTACACCTTC	CASSLDRVGGYTF
few	TRBV7-6	.	TRBJ1-1	TGTGCCAGCAGCACGGGGGGGATGGAGGACACTGAAGCTTTCTTT	CASSTGGMEDTEAFF
few	TRBV4-2	.	TRBJ1-3	TGTGCCAGCAGCCAAGTCTCCGGGGCAGGGAGAAGCACCATATATTTT	CASSQVSGAGRSTIYF
many	TRBV5-5	.	TRBJ1-6	TGTGCCAGCACCGTGCGGGTCTTGCAATCACCCCTCCACTTT	CASTVRVLQSPLHF
many	TRBV28	.	TRBJ1-5	TGTGCCAGCAGTGCGCGCCCGGGGGGTCGACAGCCCCAGCATTTT	CASSARPGGRQPQHF
many	TRBV5-1	.	TRBJ2-1	TGCGCCAGCAGCTTGGCCCCGGGCCCCAATGAGCAGTTCTTC	CASSLAPGPNEQFF
few	TRBV9	.	TRBJ2-7	TGTGCCAGCAGCGAACATGGGTCCTACGAGCAGTACTTC	CASSEHGSYEQYF
.	TRBV10-3	.	TRBJ2-3	TGTGCCATCAGTGCCCGGCAGGGCACAGATACGCAGTATTTT	CAISARQGTDTQYF
many	TRBV25-1	TRBD1	TRBJ2-3	TGTGCCAGCACGACAGGGGGTACAGATACGCAGTATTTT	CASTTGGTDTQYF
many	TRBV6-2/TRBV6-3	TRBD1	TRBJ2-1	TGTGCCAGCAGTTATGGACAGGGACCCTACAATGAGCAGTTCTTC	CASSYGQGPYNEQFF
many	TRBV27	.	TRBJ2-3	TGTGCCAGCAGTTATAGGGCGAGAGATACGCAGTATTTT	CASSYRARDTQYF
few	TRBV7-9	TRBD2	TRBJ2-1	TGTGCCAGCAGCTTCTCTACGAGGCCGGGACTAGCGGGGAGGCGCTCCTACAATGAGCAGTTCTTC	CASSFSTRPGLAGRRSYNEQFF
.	TRBV6-1	TRBD1	TRBJ1-2	TGTGCCAGCAGCGAGGACAGGGAAAGCTATGGCTACACCTTC	CASSEDRESYGYTF
many	TRBV7-9	TRBD1	TRBJ2-1	TGTGCCAGCAGCTTAGCGTGGGGACAGGGCTACTACAATGAGCAGTTCTTC	CASSLAWGQGYYNEQFF
few	TRBV7-8	.	TRBJ1-2	TGTGCCAGCAGCTTTGGGGGATACGGTGGCTACACCTTC	CASSFGGYGGYTF